The 10 T cell receptor beta chains given below trace back to one sample, sequenced in a study of human CD8 memory T cell subsets. TCR beta was sequenced from UMI-tagged 5' RACE libraries. From its re-call of the 5' RACE reads, TCRdb lists each CDR3 protein once, without DNA. The table for this sample gives 8,500 to 10,000 distinct CDR3 sequences. The sequencing sample was made of CD8+ T cells from PBMCs. These receptors originate from a human donor in good health.

The J gene is TRBJ2-1, the V gene TRBV7-8; the TRBD1 assignment by TCRdb is unverifiable without DNA. The V gene's germline CDR1 is SGHVS and CDR2 FQNEAQ. CDR3 length: 14 residues. CDR3 amino acids: CASSLSARVNEQFF.

This chain connects TRBV6-4 to TRBJ2-3; TCRdb's assignment of TRBD2 cannot be checked, as there is no DNA. This CDR3 has 16 amino acids. Germline values: CDR1 MRHNA, CDR2 SNTAGT. The CDR3 loop reads CASSDAASGGADTQYF.

This clonotype counts as medium-sized by frequency. This CDR3 reads CASSPPRGTTQGSGNTIYF. The J gene is TRBJ1-3, the V gene TRBV7-9; TCRdb designates TRBD1, a call that cannot be tested without DNA. From germline, CDR1 is SEHNR and CDR2 FQNEAQ (reference sequence). The CDR3 spans 19 residues.

This chain uses TRBV7-2 with TRBJ1-2; TCRdb's D call, TRBD1, is unchecked because there is no DNA. CDR1 and CDR2 from the germline V gene are SGHTA and FQGNSA. The CDR3 is 13 residues long. CDR3 region: CASSWGQGYGYTF.

This chain uses TRBV12-3 or TRBV12-4 with TRBJ1-1; TCRdb picks TRBD1, but there is no DNA to check that call. This CDR3 spans 14 amino acids. The CDR3 loop is CASALTGLNTEAFF.

The gene calls are TRBV20-1 and TRBJ2-1; TCRdb's assignment of TRBD1 cannot be checked, as there is no DNA. Germline CDR1 is DFQATT and CDR2 is SNEGSKA (reference sequence). The CDR3 runs to 16 residues. This chain's CDR3 is CSARDQLGVSYNEQFF.

The genes are TRBV6-5 and TRBJ2-1; checking the TCRdb D call of TRBD2 is not possible without DNA. CDR3 length: 18 amino acids. Germline V CDR1 and CDR2: MNHEY, SVGAGI. This chain's CDR3 is CASSSKLTTSGTVNEQFF.

The chain carries TRBV6-4 and TRBJ2-3; the TCRdb call, TRBD1, lacks DNA for checking. Germline CDR1 MRHNA, CDR2 SNTAGT. CDR3 length: 14 residues. CDR3 sequence reads: CASSDGGATDTQYF.

The V call is TRBV6-4, the J call TRBJ2-2; without DNA, the TCRdb call of TRBD2 cannot be checked. Germline V gene lookup returns CDR1 MRHNA and CDR2 SNTAGT. The CDR3 runs to 16 residues. The CDR3 loop is CASTPTAGGQSGELFF.

The rearrangement joins TRBV9 to TRBJ1-1. Germline lookup yields CDR1 SGDLS and CDR2 YYNGEE. This CDR3 has 14 residues. The CDR3 region is CASSVGWGNTEAFF. The full variable domain, with the rest looked up from reference TRBV9 and TRBJ1-1, is DSGVTQTPKHLITATGQRVTLRCSPRSGDLSVYWYQQSLDQGLQFLIQYYNGEERAKGNILERFSAQQFPDLHSELNLSSLELGDSALYFCASSVGWGNTEAFFGQGTRLTVV.